Listed below are T cell receptor beta chains from one sample, sequenced in a study of CD8 T cells in Susac syndrome. Each CDR3 protein is one row after TCRdb ran MiXCR on the immunoSEQ multiplex PCR reads. The sample has about 150,000 distinct CDR3 sequences, 85% to 95% seen once. Material: CD4+ T cells from PBMCs. The source of these receptors is a human donor with Susac syndrome. Each CDR3 is given with its conserved first and last residue. Fields, in order: CDR3 DNA, CDR3 protein, J gene, V gene, clone size, D gene. A D gene is named only where the DNA matches it firmly. Clone sizes are given selectively: once, few, many, or a class where the clone is expanded.

cdr3_nt: TGCGCCAGCAGGGGCCAGGGTGTGTCCTACAATGAGCAGTTCTTC; cdr3_aa: CASRGQGVSYNEQFF; j_call: TRBJ2-1; v_call: TRBV5-1; clone_size: -; d_call: -
cdr3_nt: TGTGCCAGCAGATACTCGAGCTCCTACGAGCAGTACTTC; cdr3_aa: CASRYSSSYEQYF; j_call: TRBJ2-7; v_call: TRBV27; clone_size: -; d_call: -
cdr3_nt: TGTGCCAGCTCACCCGGCGACAGGGGCGATACGCAGTATTTT; cdr3_aa: CASSPGDRGDTQYF; j_call: TRBJ2-3; v_call: TRBV18; clone_size: -; d_call: TRBD1
cdr3_nt: TGTGCCACCAGCAGCAGAGGAGAAGGGGGCAATCAGCCCCAGCATTTT; cdr3_aa: CATSSRGEGGNQPQHF; j_call: TRBJ1-5; v_call: TRBV15; clone_size: -; d_call: -
cdr3_nt: TGTGCCAGCAGTCCTGTCCGGGGGGCCCACGAGCAGTACTTC; cdr3_aa: CASSPVRGAHEQYF; j_call: TRBJ2-7; v_call: TRBV12-3/TRBV12-4; clone_size: -; d_call: -
cdr3_nt: TGTGCCAGCAGCGTACAGGGCCTGGCTTTCTTT; cdr3_aa: CASSVQGLAFF; j_call: TRBJ1-1; v_call: TRBV5-4; clone_size: -; d_call: -
cdr3_nt: TGCAGCGTTGGGGGGGACCCGGGGCAGCGAGCAGATACGCAGTATTTT; cdr3_aa: CSVGGDPGQRADTQYF; j_call: TRBJ2-3; v_call: TRBV29-1; clone_size: once; d_call: -
cdr3_nt: TGCGCCAGCAGCCAAGGACTCGGCAATGGCTACGAGCAGTACTTC; cdr3_aa: CASSQGLGNGYEQYF; j_call: TRBJ2-7; v_call: TRBV4-3; clone_size: once; d_call: -
cdr3_nt: TGCAGCGTTGTAATCGACCGGTACCAAGAGACCCAGTACTTC; cdr3_aa: CSVVIDRYQETQYF; j_call: TRBJ2-5; v_call: TRBV29-1; clone_size: once; d_call: -
cdr3_nt: TGCAGCGTGGGGTTCTCTGGAAACACCATATATTTT; cdr3_aa: CSVGFSGNTIYF; j_call: TRBJ1-3; v_call: TRBV29-1; clone_size: -; d_call: -
cdr3_nt: TGCAGTGCTAGAGGACAACGGGACTACCAAGAGACCCAGTACTTC; cdr3_aa: CSARGQRDYQETQYF; j_call: TRBJ2-5; v_call: TRBV20-1; clone_size: -; d_call: -
cdr3_nt: TGTGCCAGTGCTCTTGGGTTGTACAATGAGCAGTTCTTC; cdr3_aa: CASALGLYNEQFF; j_call: TRBJ2-1; v_call: TRBV19; clone_size: -; d_call: -
cdr3_nt: TGCAGCGTTGAAGAACCAGGGCGACTACACGAGCAGTACTTC; cdr3_aa: CSVEEPGRLHEQYF; j_call: TRBJ2-7; v_call: TRBV29-1; clone_size: -; d_call: -
cdr3_nt: TGCAGCGTTGACCCGGGACAGGCCTATGGCTACACCTTC; cdr3_aa: CSVDPGQAYGYTF; j_call: TRBJ1-2; v_call: TRBV29-1; clone_size: -; d_call: TRBD1
cdr3_nt: TGCAGTGCTCAGGAGGGGTTAGGCTACGAGCAGTACTTC; cdr3_aa: CSAQEGLGYEQYF; j_call: TRBJ2-7; v_call: TRBV20-1; clone_size: -; d_call: -
cdr3_nt: TGCAGTGCCAGACAGGGGCCTCGCGATGAGCAGTTCTTC; cdr3_aa: CSARQGPRDEQFF; j_call: TRBJ2-1; v_call: TRBV20-1; clone_size: -; d_call: TRBD1
cdr3_nt: TGCAGTGCTAGCAACCGGGACAGGGGTGCAGATACGCAGTATTTT; cdr3_aa: CSASNRDRGADTQYF; j_call: TRBJ2-3; v_call: TRBV20-1; clone_size: -; d_call: TRBD1
cdr3_nt: TGTGCCAGCAGCGCTCCGGGGATTAACACTGAAGCTTTCTTT; cdr3_aa: CASSAPGINTEAFF; j_call: TRBJ1-1; v_call: TRBV9; clone_size: -; d_call: -
cdr3_nt: TGCGCCAGCAGCCAGCCGGACGGTCTTAATTCACCCCTCCACTTT; cdr3_aa: CASSQPDGLNSPLHF; j_call: TRBJ1-6; v_call: TRBV4-1; clone_size: -; d_call: -
cdr3_nt: TGTGCCAGCAGTCTAGGGGAGAGCAATCAGCCCCAGCATTTT; cdr3_aa: CASSLGESNQPQHF; j_call: TRBJ1-5; v_call: TRBV12-3/TRBV12-4; clone_size: -; d_call: -
cdr3_nt: TGTGCCAGCAGCAAGAACAGGGGAGATACGCAGTATTTT; cdr3_aa: CASSKNRGDTQYF; j_call: TRBJ2-3; v_call: TRBV7-9; clone_size: -; d_call: TRBD1
cdr3_nt: TGTGCCAGCAGCCGGGAACAGGGGGTAGGTGAAGCTTTCTTT; cdr3_aa: CASSREQGVGEAFF; j_call: TRBJ1-1; v_call: TRBV3-1; clone_size: -; d_call: TRBD1
cdr3_nt: TGCAGTGCCGTAGTTCAGGGGCCGACACAAGAGACCCAGTACTTC; cdr3_aa: CSAVVQGPTQETQYF; j_call: TRBJ2-5; v_call: TRBV20-1; clone_size: -; d_call: -
cdr3_nt: TGTGCCAGCTACAGGGTCGGGGAGACCCAGTACTTC; cdr3_aa: CASYRVGETQYF; j_call: TRBJ2-5; v_call: TRBV6-2/TRBV6-3; clone_size: -; d_call: -
cdr3_nt: TGCAGTGCTGGGGGACAGGGAGGACCCTACGAGCAGTACTTC; cdr3_aa: CSAGGQGGPYEQYF; j_call: TRBJ2-7; v_call: TRBV20-1; clone_size: -; d_call: TRBD1
cdr3_nt: TGTGCCAGCAGCTTTGTAGCGGGGAATGAGCAGTTCTTC; cdr3_aa: CASSFVAGNEQFF; j_call: TRBJ2-1; v_call: TRBV11-3; clone_size: -; d_call: TRBD2
cdr3_nt: TGTGCCAGCAGCTTAAACAGGGATATCTACAATGAGCAGTTCTTC; cdr3_aa: CASSLNRDIYNEQFF; j_call: TRBJ2-1; v_call: TRBV7-3; clone_size: -; d_call: -